A single sample gave rise to the 2 T cell receptor beta chains below, sequenced in a study of PD-1 blockade in classical Hodgkin lymphoma. The method was immunoSEQ multiplex PCR; TCRdb's version includes in-frame clones alone and lacks a portion of them. Altogether some 50,000 clones are present, approximately 73% being singletons, with the ten largest covering 11%. No patient escaped relapse after autologous stem cell transplantation, and brentuximab vedotin exposure varied. The sample in question was peripheral blood mononuclear cells (PBMCs), obtained at baseline. Every receptor here comes from a human donor with classical Hodgkin lymphoma.

The chain recombines TRBV29-1 with TRBJ1-2, with 7 nucleotides matching TRBD1. CDR1 SQVTM and CDR2 ANQGSEA come from the germline V gene. The V gene end was trimmed by 1 base and the J gene end by 0 bases; junction bases not matched to a gene: 2. The length of the CDR3 is 14 residues. CDR3 sequence (DNA): TGCAGCGTTGAAGGGGGACAGCCTAACTATGGCTACACCTTC. Encoded protein: CSVEGGQPNYGYTF. The full variable domain, in which reference TRBV29-1 and TRBJ1-2 provide the parts outside the CDR3, is SAVISQKPSRDICQRGTSLTIQCQVDSQVTMMFWYRQQPGQSLTLIATANQGSEATYESGFVIDKFPISRPNLTFSTLTVSNMSPEDSSIYLCSVEGGQPNYGYTFGSGTRLTVV.

The chain carries TRBV6-5 and TRBJ2-1; TRBD2 matches 10 bases. This CDR3 is 14 amino acids long. The J segment lost 7 bases and the V segment lost 7 bases, leaving 7 bases of the junction unmatched. Germline values: CDR1 MNHEY, CDR2 SVGAGI. CDR3 bases: TGTGCCAGCACCTCAGGACTAGCGGTGAATGAGCAGTTCTTC. It translates to CASTSGLAVNEQFF.